Shown below are 26 T cell receptor beta chains from a single sample sequenced in a study of HIV-infected children after antiretroviral therapy interruption. Treatment meaning: PENTA 11 planned treatment interruption arm or continuous ART arm. A 3' RACE protocol on RNA, with unique molecular identifiers, produced the TCR library. TCRdb re-called the 3' RACE reads with MiXCR, one entry per CDR3 protein. The sample shows 45,000 to 50,000 distinct CDR3 sequences, 3.5% to 5% of them seen only once. Sequenced material: CD45RA+ CD4+ T cells from PBMCs, pooled from several time points, taken from a donor given antiretroviral therapy, either interrupted or continuous. Stated subset: naive CD4+ CD45RA+ CD45RO- T cells. The receptors come from a pool of human donors with HIV.

Many counts were recorded for this clonotype. This chain joins TRBV20-1 and TRBJ1-2; D gene unclear. CDR3 size: 15 residues. Germline V gene lookup returns CDR1 DFQATT and CDR2 SNEGSKA (reference sequence). Trimming removed 3 bases from V and 8 bases from J, with 22 bases in between. The CDR3 region is CSARPPRTDPYGYTF. CDR3 in DNA: TGCAGTGCTAGGCCACCCCGGACGGACCCGTACGGCTACACCTTC.

This clonotype was seen many times. CDR3 sequence (DNA): TGTGCCAGCAGTAGAGAGGGGAGCAGCTCTGGGGCCAACGTCCTGACTTTC. Protein: CASSREGSSSGANVLTF. The gene calls are TRBV2 and TRBJ2-6, with D tentatively TRBD1 or TRBD2 (5 bases each). This CDR3 is built from 17 residues. Trimming stripped 5 bases from V and 0 bases from J, with 14 bases between. The germline V gene has CDR1 SNHLY and CDR2 FYNNEI.

This clonotype was detected ten times or more. The chain employs TRBV20-1 and TRBJ1-4; 7 nucleotides match TRBD1. The junction had 14 bases not matched to a gene; V was cut back by 5 bases and J by 8 bases. There are 15 residues in the CDR3. Germline V gene sequence: CDR1 DFQATT, CDR2 SNEGSKA (reference sequence). The CDR3 reads CSASWGKGAREKLFF. CDR3 bases: TGCAGTGCTTCCTGGGGGAAGGGGGCTCGAGAAAAACTGTTTTTT.

This clonotype was observed many times. CDR3 residues: CASSLGQANTEAFF. DNA for the CDR3: TGCGCCAGCAGCTTGGGTCAGGCGAACACTGAAGCTTTCTTT. The chain has TRBV5-1 and TRBJ1-1; D is uncertain. The germline V and J ends were trimmed by 0 bases and 1 base, with 7 bases remaining between them. Germline-derived CDR1 and CDR2 are SGHRS and YFSETQ. CDR3 length: 14 residues.

This clonotype was seen repeatedly, ten times or more. This sequence joins TRBV5-1 and TRBJ2-7; D ambiguous. The CDR3 contains 13 residues. V gave up 0 bases and J gave up 2 bases, with 6 bases separating them. Per the germline V gene, CDR1 is SGHRS and CDR2 is YFSETQ. The CDR3 nucleotides read TGCGCCAGCAGCTTGGGGTGGGCCTACGAGCAGTACTTC. It is translated as CASSLGWAYEQYF.

In this sample, this clonotype is medium-sized. The V gene is TRBV19, the J gene TRBJ1-2; 7 nucleotides line up with TRBD1. This CDR3 contains 13 residues. Germline CDR1 is LNHDA and CDR2 is SQIVND (reference sequence). V lost 6 bases, J lost 5 bases, and 6 bases stayed unmatched. CDR3 amino acids: CASSQDRVYGYTF. The DNA of the CDR3 is TGTGCCAGTAGCCAAGACAGGGTGTATGGCTACACCTTC.

This clonotype occurred many times. The chain links TRBV20-1 to TRBJ2-2; a weak D match, TRBD1 (6 bases). In germline, CDR1 is DFQATT, CDR2 SNEGSKA (reference sequence). The CDR3 has 14 amino acids. Trimming shortened V by 4 bases and J by 1 base, and 10 bases separated the two germline ends. The DNA of the CDR3 is TGCAGTGCTAAGGGGGAATGGAACACCGGGGAGCTGTTTTTT. Translated: CSAKGEWNTGELFF.

This clonotype has only a few counts. The V call is TRBV23-1, the J call TRBJ2-6, with D unclear. TRBV23-1 is flagged as an ORF with uncertain function. The CDR3 has 17 amino acids. The ends were cut back, 0 bases at V and 0 bases at J, with 9 bases in the middle. The CDR3: CASSQSPADSGANVLTF. In DNA, the CDR3 is TGCGCCAGCAGTCAATCGCCGGCCGACTCTGGGGCCAACGTCCTGACTTTC.

This clonotype was detected many times. The CDR3 spells CASSQGEQPQHF. The CDR3 DNA sequence: TGTGCCAGCAGCCAAGGGGAACAGCCCCAGCATTTT. The chain carries TRBV3-1 and TRBJ1-5; D gene uncertain. V lost 1 base and J lost 7, with 5 bases in between. CDR1 and CDR2 (germline): LGHDT, YNNKEL (reference sequence). The CDR3 contains 12 residues.

This chain uses TRBV29-1 with TRBJ1-1; tentatively, D is TRBD1 (5 bases). Looked up from germline, CDR1 is SQVTM and CDR2 is ANQGSEA. This CDR3 spans 13 amino acids. The V and J ends lost 4 bases and 1 base respectively, with 10 bases between them. The CDR3 region has the DNA TGCAGCGTTGCCGACAGTAAGAACACTGAAGCTTTCTTT. Its protein is CSVADSKNTEAFF.

This clonotype was seen at least ten times. The chain recombines TRBV10-3 with TRBJ1-6, with TRBD1 matching over 7 bases. Per germline, CDR1 ENHRY and CDR2 SYGVKD. J gave up 7 bases and V 6 bases, and 0 bases lay outside the gene matches. This CDR3 contains 12 residues. This chain's CDR3 is CAIRQGNSPLHF. The CDR3 region has the DNA TGTGCCATCAGACAGGGGAATTCACCCCTCCACTTT.

This clonotype was observed a handful of times. This chain connects TRBV18 to TRBJ1-1; D may be TRBD1 (5 bases). The germline V gene encodes CDR1 KGHSH and CDR2 LQKENI. The CDR3 contains 16 residues. Trimming removed 6 bases from V and 3 bases from J, with 20 bases in between. Here the CDR3 DNA reads TGTGCCAGCTCCATAAAGGACTCTCCGGGGGACACTGAAGCTTTCTTT. This codes for CASSIKDSPGDTEAFF.

This clonotype has ten or more counts. CDR3 DNA sequence: TGTGCCAGCAGATTAGAGGGCTACACCTTC. It translates to CASRLEGYTF. The genes are TRBV28 and TRBJ1-2, with D uncertain. This CDR3 region has 10 residues. CDR1 is MDHEN, CDR2 SYDVKM, per germline. The V gene lost 6 bases and the J gene lost 8 bases, with 7 bases spanning the gap.

This clonotype was observed many times. The CDR3 here is CASRGDRYYEQYF. The CDR3 DNA sequence: TGTGCCAGTAGAGGAGACAGATACTACGAGCAGTACTTC. The chain joins TRBV19 to TRBJ2-7, with a weak D call TRBD1 (5 bases). Trimming stripped 6 bases from V and 3 bases from J, with 12 bases between. From germline, CDR1 is LNHDA and CDR2 SQIVND (reference sequence). The CDR3 is 13 residues long. The full variable domain, rest sourced from reference TRBV19 and TRBJ2-7, is DGGITQSPKYLFRKEGQNVTLSCEQNLNHDAMYWYRQDPGQGLRLIYYSQIVNDFQKGDIAEGYSVSREKKESFPLTVTSAQKNPTAFYLCASRGDRYYEQYFGPGTRLTVT.

This clonotype was recorded at least ten times. This sequence joins TRBV5-1 and TRBJ1-5, with D possibly TRBD1 on 5 matching bases. The germline V gene encodes CDR1 SGHRS and CDR2 YFSETQ. This CDR3 contains 15 residues. The V and J ends lost 0 bases and 5 bases respectively, with 12 bases between them. The CDR3 sequence: CASSLDQGRDQPQHF. The CDR3 nucleotides read TGCGCCAGCAGCTTGGACCAGGGAAGGGATCAGCCCCAGCATTTT. The full variable domain, rest sourced from reference TRBV5-1 and TRBJ1-5, is KAGVTQTPRYLIKTRGQQVTLSCSPISGHRSVSWYQQTPGQGLQFLFEYFSETQRNKGNFPGRFSGRQFSNSRSEMNVSTLELGDSALYLCASSLDQGRDQPQHFGDGTRLSIL.

This clonotype was seen ten or more times. The chain couples TRBV12-3 or TRBV12-4 to TRBJ2-2; D perhaps matches TRBD1 (5 bases). This CDR3 spans 13 amino acids. The V gene lost 6 bases and the J gene lost 8 bases, with 13 bases spanning the gap. CDR3 coding DNA: TGTGCCAGCAGCAGGCAGGGAACAGGGGAGCTGTTTTTT. It specifies CASSRQGTGELFF.

This clonotype was seen at least ten times. The CDR3 loop reads CASKSGGAGGEQFF. As DNA, the CDR3 is TGTGCCAGCAAGAGCGGGGGGGCCGGTGGTGAGCAGTTCTTC. The chain links TRBV6-1 to TRBJ2-1, with 10 positions matching TRBD2. V dropped 7 bases and J dropped 9; count of bases not matched to a gene: 9. The germline V gene has CDR1 MNHNS and CDR2 SASEGT. The CDR3 contains 14 residues.

In its sample, this clonotype was seen many times. The chain links TRBV5-5 to TRBJ1-3; a weak D match, TRBD1 (5 bases). The germline CDR1 and CDR2 sequences are SGHKS and YYEKEE (reference sequence). CDR3 length equals 14 residues. The V gene lost 0 bases and the J gene lost 2 bases, with 6 bases spanning the gap. CDR3 region: CASSLAGTGNTIYF. The DNA for the CDR3 is TGTGCCAGCAGCTTGGCAGGGACTGGAAACACCATATATTTT.

The gene calls are TRBV11-1 and TRBJ2-5, with 10 bases identical to TRBD1. Germline-derived CDR1 and CDR2 are SGHAT and FQDESV (reference sequence). V shed 10 bases, J shed 6 bases, and the junction held 8 bases outside the gene matches. The CDR3 is made up of 13 amino acids. CDR3 nucleotide sequence: TGTGCCACAGGGGACAGGGGCGGGAAGACCCAGTACTTC. This codes for CATGDRGGKTQYF.

This clonotype was picked up a small number of times. V is TRBV6-2 or TRBV6-3 and J is TRBJ2-3; D gene ambiguous. The CDR3 has 12 residues. Germline values: CDR1 MNHEY, CDR2 SVGEGT. V lost 2 bases to trimming and J lost 6 bases, with 6 bases between them. DNA of the CDR3: TGTGCCAGCAGTTACAGCTCTGATACGCAGTATTTT. It yields the protein CASSYSSDTQYF.

At least ten counts were recorded for this clonotype. One end of the junction varies from germline; a read error may be responsible. The chain has TRBV12-3 or TRBV12-4 and TRBJ2-5, with TRBD2 as a possible D gene (6 bases). The CDR3 consists of 15 residues. The CDR3 here is CASSTLGGKRDTQYF. DNA of the CDR3: TGTGCAAGCAGCACACTGGGGGGAAAAAGAGACACCCAGTACTTT.

The sample holds many counts of this clonotype. This chain uses TRBV23-1 with TRBJ2-4, with TRBD1 as a possible D gene (6 bases). TRBV23-1 qualifies as an ORF whose function is uncertain. The CDR3 is 13 amino acids. Deletions cut 3 bases from V and 6 bases from J, with 9 bases between. The CDR3 bases are TGCGCCAGCAGTCACAGGGGTGCAAACATTCAGTACTTC. Its translation is CASSHRGANIQYF.

This clonotype has a count of ten or more. The rearrangement uses TRBV28 and TRBJ2-1, with 7 bases that match TRBD2. V lost 8 bases, J lost 7 bases, and 23 bases stayed unmatched. The CDR3 covers 18 residues. Germline V gene lookup returns CDR1 MDHEN and CDR2 SYDVKM. CDR3 nucleotides: TGTGCCAGCTTTCCCCATCAGCCTTTGGGGAGGGGCGGGAATGAGCAGTTCTTC. This codes for CASFPHQPLGRGGNEQFF.

This clonotype was picked up many times. V is TRBV7-2 and J is TRBJ2-1, with unresolved D. The CDR3 consists of 13 residues. V was clipped by 6 bases and J by 5 bases, with 11 bases between them. The germline gives CDR1 SGHTA, CDR2 FQGNSA. In nucleotides, the CDR3 is TGTGCCAGCAGTTGGCTGGGGAACAATGAGCAGTTCTTC. Amino acids: CASSWLGNNEQFF. Using reference TRBV7-2 and TRBJ2-1 for the parts outside the CDR3, the full variable domain is GAGVSQSPSNKVTEKGKDVELRCDPISGHTALYWYRQSLGQGLEFLIYFQGNSAPDKSGLPSDRFSAERTGGSVSTLTIQRTQQEDSAVYLCASSWLGNNEQFFGPGTRLTVL.

CDR3 residues: CASSQALGFSEQFF. The CDR3 DNA reads TGTGCCAGCAGCCAAGCCTTGGGCTTTAGCGAGCAGTTCTTC. The rearrangement uses TRBV14 and TRBJ2-1; D unresolved. CDR3 length: 14 residues. Germline loops: CDR1 SGHDN, CDR2 FVKESK. V gave up 1 base and J gave up 10 bases, with 14 bases separating them.

This clonotype was counted ten times or more. The chain carries TRBV5-1 and TRBJ2-7; D is possibly TRBD1 (5 bases). The V end was cut by 2 bases, the J end by 0 bases, with 9 bases between. Germline V lookup: CDR1 SGHRS, CDR2 YFSETQ. This CDR3 is 14 amino acids long. DNA of the CDR3: TGCGCCAGCAGCTTACCCGACAGCTCCTACGAGCAGTACTTC. Translating gives CASSLPDSSYEQYF.